The TCR beta chain described here comes from a study of technical replicates of blood from a handful of donors. CDR1 and CDR2 (germline): SEHNR, FQNEAQ (reference sequence). CDR3 size: 16 residues. V shed 5 bases, J shed 0 bases, and the junction held 4 bases outside the gene matches. The method was immunoSEQ multiplex PCR; TCRdb's version includes in-frame clones alone and lacks a portion of them. The data contain about 68,000 clones, approximately 97% of them singletons. The gene calls are TRBV7-9 and TRBJ2-1; TRBD2 matches 10 bases. Source material: T cells isolated from PBMCs. The receptor was derived from a human donor in good health. CDR3 nucleotides: TGTGCCAGCAGCCACCCTAGCGGGAGCTCCTACAATGAGCAGTTCTTC. Protein sequence: CASSHPSGSSYNEQFF.